Each of the 16 T cell receptor beta chains below was sequenced from the same sample in a study. Amplification of TRBV12-4/TRBJ1-2 clonotypes used adaptor-ligated barcode primers. TCRdb independently ran MiXCR on the multiplex PCR reads; one entry per CDR3 protein. The sample has roughly 2,400 distinct CDR3 sequences; around 2.4% are singletons. Treg sorting used a CD4+CD25+CD127-/low gate. The specimen sequenced was tumor-infiltrating Tregs sorted from the breast tumor. These receptors were collected from a female donor with breast cancer.

The rearrangement uses TRBV12-3 or TRBV12-4 and TRBJ1-2; TRBD1 might be the D (5 bases). CDR3 length equals 14 residues. V gave up 2 bases and J gave up 1 base, with 8 bases separating them. The CDR3 spells CASSLLQGNYGYTF. In DNA form, the CDR3 reads TGTGCCAGCAGTTTACTCCAGGGTAACTATGGCTACACCTTC.

Judged by abundance, this clonotype is medium-sized. This chain joins TRBV12-3 or TRBV12-4 and TRBJ1-2; TRBD1 is a possible D gene (6 bases). The ends were cut back, 0 bases at V and 2 bases at J, with 10 bases in the middle. The CDR3 is 15 amino acids. The CDR3 spells CASSLASGQNYGYTF. CDR3 DNA sequence: TGTGCCAGCAGTTTAGCGTCTGGACAGAACTATGGCTACACCTTC.

By proportion, this clonotype is medium-sized. CDR3 in DNA: TGTGCCAGCAGTTTAGCTGGCCGGCTACCTAACTATGGCTACACCTTC. This translates into CASSLAGRLPNYGYTF. V is TRBV12-3 or TRBV12-4 and J is TRBJ1-2, with D unclear. The V end was cut by 0 bases, the J end by 0 bases, with 11 bases between. The CDR3 is made up of 16 amino acids.

This clonotype is categorized as medium-sized. The chain employs TRBV12-3 or TRBV12-4 and TRBJ1-2; D not resolved. The CDR3 consists of 13 residues. V was trimmed by 6 bases and J by 5 bases, leaving 13 bases between them. The CDR3 DNA is TGTGCCAGCAGCCCCGTTCCCTCGTATGGCTACACCTTC. Protein product: CASSPVPSYGYTF.

By its share, this clonotype is medium-sized. The J gene is TRBJ1-2, the V gene TRBV12-3 or TRBV12-4; 8 nucleotides align to TRBD1. V shed 4 bases, J shed 7 bases, and the junction held 11 bases outside the gene matches. This CDR3 spans 15 amino acids. CDR3 nucleotide sequence: TGTGCCAGCAGTTCCCGGGACAGGAATTTAGTTGGCTACACCTTC. It encodes CASSSRDRNLVGYTF.

This clonotype is labeled medium-sized. The chain employs TRBV12-3 or TRBV12-4 and TRBJ1-2, with D maybe TRBD1 (5 bases). This CDR3 spans 14 amino acids. Between the trimmed V and J ends, which lost 6 bases and 7 bases, there was a span of 18 bases. As DNA, the CDR3 is TGTGCCAGCAGCTCCACCAGGACATTGGGTGGCTACACCTTC. The encoded protein is CASSSTRTLGGYTF.

This clonotype is classed as medium-sized. The chain links TRBV12-3 or TRBV12-4 to TRBJ1-2; D gene uncertain. The CDR3 covers 13 residues. V lost 5 bases to trimming and J lost 3 bases, with 10 bases between them. CDR3 sequence: CASSPGRDYGYTF. CDR3 nucleotides: TGTGCCAGCAGTCCCGGGCGGGACTATGGCTACACCTTC.

In its sample, this clonotype is medium-sized. V and J are TRBV12-3 or TRBV12-4 and TRBJ1-2; no clear D gene. The V end lost 4 bases, the J end lost 4 bases, and 4 bases lay between the germline ends. The CDR3 totals 11 residues. The CDR3 loop is CASSYIYGYTF. The CDR3 DNA follows: TGTGCCAGCAGTTACATCTATGGCTACACCTTC.

This clonotype is medium-sized (0.01 to 0.1%) in the sample. This chain links TRBV12-3 or TRBV12-4 with TRBJ1-2; D remains ambiguous. V was shortened by 5 bases and J by 4 bases, with 14 bases between the two germline ends. This CDR3 is built from 14 residues. In nucleotides, the CDR3 is TGTGCCAGCAGTCTGCCCTTTATCCCCTATGGCTACACCTTC. It codes for CASSLPFIPYGYTF.

In its sample, this clonotype is medium-sized (0.01 to 0.1%). The chain employs TRBV12-3 or TRBV12-4 and TRBJ1-2; D possibly corresponds to TRBD1 (5 bases). Deletions cut 7 bases from V and 7 bases from J, with 19 bases between. The CDR3 sequence is 14 residues long. CDR3 bases: TGTGCCAGCATTATGACAGAGGGGATTGGTGGCTACACCTTC. Translation gives CASIMTEGIGGYTF.

By frequency in the sample, this clonotype is medium-sized (0.01 to 0.1%). J is TRBJ1-2 and V is TRBV12-3 or TRBV12-4; D not certain. The ends were cut back, 2 bases at V and 7 bases at J, with 14 bases in the middle. This CDR3 region has 14 residues. As DNA, the CDR3 is TGTGCCAGCAGTTTAACGGACGGCCGTCGTGGCTACACCTTC. It specifies CASSLTDGRRGYTF.

The chain joins TRBV12-3 or TRBV12-4 to TRBJ1-2; D unclear. Trimming cost V 7 bases and J 6 bases, with 12 bases left between them. There are 12 residues in the CDR3. Here the CDR3 reads CASMRGLDGYTF. DNA for the CDR3: TGTGCCAGCATGCGAGGCTTGGATGGCTACACCTTC.

This clonotype was observed at least ten times. The chain carries TRBV12-3 or TRBV12-4 and TRBJ1-2, with 9 positions matching TRBD1. Trimming at V came to 6 bases and at J to 6 bases, leaving 5 bases not matched to a gene. The CDR3 contains 13 residues. Here the CDR3 DNA reads TGTGCCAGCAGCCAGGACAGGGGCCATGGCTACACCTTC. Its translation: CASSQDRGHGYTF.

In this sample, this clonotype is medium-sized. The chain is built from TRBV12-3 or TRBV12-4 and TRBJ1-2; D is possibly TRBD1 (5 bases). The CDR3 totals 11 residues. Trimming took off 11 bases at V and 6 bases at J, with 13 bases between the two ends. CDR3 residues: CASGEGNGYTF. The CDR3 DNA is TGTGCCTCCGGGGAGGGGAATGGCTACACCTTC.

This clonotype is classed as medium-sized (0.01 to 0.1%). This chain connects TRBV12-3 or TRBV12-4 to TRBJ1-2; the D gene is possibly TRBD1 (5 bases). Trimming stripped 6 bases from V and 7 bases from J, with 15 bases between. This CDR3 is 13 amino acids long. CDR3 DNA: TGTGCCAGCAGCCCCAGGGAGGAGGGTGGCTACACCTTC. Residues: CASSPREEGGYTF.

By sample share, this clonotype is medium-sized (0.01 to 0.1%). The chain employs TRBV12-3 or TRBV12-4 and TRBJ1-2; D unresolved. The CDR3 has 14 residues. The V gene lost 7 bases and the J gene lost 0 bases, with 12 bases spanning the gap. CDR3 bases: TGTGCCAGCAACCCGGGCCCTCCTAACTATGGCTACACCTTC. Residues: CASNPGPPNYGYTF.